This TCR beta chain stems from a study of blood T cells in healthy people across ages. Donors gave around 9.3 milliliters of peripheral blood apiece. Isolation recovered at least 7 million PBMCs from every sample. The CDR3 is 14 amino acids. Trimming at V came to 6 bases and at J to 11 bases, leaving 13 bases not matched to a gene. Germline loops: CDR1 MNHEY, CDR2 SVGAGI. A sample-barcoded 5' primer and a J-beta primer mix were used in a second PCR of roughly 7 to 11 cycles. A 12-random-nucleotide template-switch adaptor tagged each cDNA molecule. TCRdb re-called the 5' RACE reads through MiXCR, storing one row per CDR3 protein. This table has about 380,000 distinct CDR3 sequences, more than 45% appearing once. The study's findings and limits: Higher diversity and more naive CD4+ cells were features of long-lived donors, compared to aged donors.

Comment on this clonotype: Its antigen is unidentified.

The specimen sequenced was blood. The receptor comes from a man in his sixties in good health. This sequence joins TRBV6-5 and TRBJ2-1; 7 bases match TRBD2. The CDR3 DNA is TGTGCCAGCAGACCAGCCGCAACTAGCGACCAGCAGTTCTTC. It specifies CASRPAATSDQQFF.